This T cell receptor (beta chain) was obtained from a study of T cells in localized non-small cell lung cancer. The germline V gene has CDR1 SQVTM and CDR2 ANQGSEA. V was pared by 7 bases and J by 0 bases, with 9 bases between. The CDR3 has 13 residues. Points on this clone: No antigen is known for it.

Study results and limitations: Sequencing covered just one tumor region, so heterogeneity cannot be ruled out.

Profiled with immunoSEQ multiplex PCR; TCRdb holds only in-frame clones, not every one. The repertoire holds roughly 1,200 clones, 21% seen once, with 22% in the top ten. The sample consisted of normal lung tissue next to the tumor, taken before any cancer treatment. The rearrangement links TRBV29-1 to TRBJ2-2; tentative D call: TRBD1 (6 bases). This sequence was found in an older male donor with stage III lung adenocarcinoma. Here the CDR3 reads CSGGQSNTGELFF. For the CDR3, the DNA is TGCAGCGGTGGACAGTCGAACACCGGGGAGCTGTTTTTT.